This T cell receptor beta chain was sequenced for a study of blood T cell repertoires in COVID-19. Background on the study: Sources were T cells, B-cell-depleted T cells, or PBMCs; the material itself was cDNA or gDNA.

After removal of 4 bases from V and 4 bases from J, the junction contained 3 bases not matched to a gene. This CDR3 comprises 14 residues. Germline-derived CDR1 and CDR2 are WSHSY and SAAADI. Original processing notes: Nucleated cell counts were estimated from reference gene primer amplification. Clones were sequenced by immunoSEQ multiplex PCR, and TCRdb holds only the in-frame ones, with some missing. V and J calls plus clone size are reproduced from that table; the DNA served to infer D and trimming. Of about 310,000 clones in the sample, approximately 89% were seen once. The chain carries TRBV10-2 and TRBJ2-1, with 8 nucleotides matching TRBD2. Sequenced: peripheral blood. This TCR was sampled from a woman between 50 and 59 years old who had recovered from COVID-19. Here the CDR3 DNA reads TGCGCCAGCAGTGCAGCGGGGGTATACAATGAGCAGTTCTTC. Its protein product is CASSAAGVYNEQFF.